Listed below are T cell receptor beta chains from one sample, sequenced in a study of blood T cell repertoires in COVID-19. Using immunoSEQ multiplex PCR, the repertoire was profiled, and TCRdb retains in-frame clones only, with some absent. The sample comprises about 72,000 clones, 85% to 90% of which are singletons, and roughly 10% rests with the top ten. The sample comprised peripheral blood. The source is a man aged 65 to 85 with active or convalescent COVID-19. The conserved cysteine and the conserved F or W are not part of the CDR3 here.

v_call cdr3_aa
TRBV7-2 ASSIQTATRTDTQY
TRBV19 ASSDSGQRFNQPQH
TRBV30 AWSRLGIEGLGTQY
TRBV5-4 ASSGLAGGGEQF
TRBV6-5 ASNTDSIISGYT
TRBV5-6 ASSPPGGAGANVLT
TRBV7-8 ASSYPPPGQGESGGENQPQH
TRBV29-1 SVEGGGYEQY
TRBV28 ASKTQGTDTQY
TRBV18 ASSQTGSLAYEQY
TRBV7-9 ASSPGQRNTEAF
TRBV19 ASSPLMAGDNTEAF
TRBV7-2 ASSLSSGRHNEQF
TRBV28 ASRAGQYNSPLH
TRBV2 ASSLAYEQY
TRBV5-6 ASSLISGSNYGYT
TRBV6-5 ASSGTGTEQY
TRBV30 AWRVPTGAAF
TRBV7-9 ASSLAQGQPQH
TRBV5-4 ASSLGIAGGTYEQY
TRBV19 ASSPGGLGGTEAF
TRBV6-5 ASSKGLAGSETQY
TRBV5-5 ASSPDGGSNYGYT
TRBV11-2 ASSLAGLAGRNEQF
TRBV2 ASSEAFLSSKPQH
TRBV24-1 ATSDRRINSYNEQF
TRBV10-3 AISVEGETQY
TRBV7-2 ASSLGQGYGNTIY
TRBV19 ASSPGTGSNSPLH
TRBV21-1 ASRYLEAF
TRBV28 ASSPGQGLGELF
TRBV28 ASSLPQGRNEQY
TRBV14 ASSQEEKFAYNEQF
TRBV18 ASSPLQGSDGYT
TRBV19 ASSIATRGYNEQF
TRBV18 ASSPTGDHQPQH
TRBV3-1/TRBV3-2 ASSQDFSTGGKTEAF
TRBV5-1 ASSLLGSLNTEAF
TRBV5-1 ASSLLPGLAGNYEQY
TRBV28 ASKLSGANVLT
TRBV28 ASISTGAPGRGNTIY
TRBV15 ATSSRGRGGTEAF
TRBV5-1 ASTEGRGTGEVN
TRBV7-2 ASSPGSGNEQF
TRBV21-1 ASSKVGQASWREKLF
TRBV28 ASTNPGYSNQPQH
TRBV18 ASSPAVSTDTQY
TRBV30 AWSVHRTSGGGNIQY
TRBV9 ASSGQGGKTQY
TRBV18 ASSPWETGFSGANVLT
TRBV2 ASGATEQF
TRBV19 ASTGRVGDYGYT
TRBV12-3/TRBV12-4 ASSLSDRPLH
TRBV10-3 AISDTGSEAF
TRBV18 ASSPSEGYEQY
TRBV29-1 SVQGLAGGNEQF
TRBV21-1 ASSKVGDRPSSYEQY
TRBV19 ASKWAPGQGDGEQF
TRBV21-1 ASSAWGTGVNNEQF
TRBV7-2 ASSLDRGGLGPQH